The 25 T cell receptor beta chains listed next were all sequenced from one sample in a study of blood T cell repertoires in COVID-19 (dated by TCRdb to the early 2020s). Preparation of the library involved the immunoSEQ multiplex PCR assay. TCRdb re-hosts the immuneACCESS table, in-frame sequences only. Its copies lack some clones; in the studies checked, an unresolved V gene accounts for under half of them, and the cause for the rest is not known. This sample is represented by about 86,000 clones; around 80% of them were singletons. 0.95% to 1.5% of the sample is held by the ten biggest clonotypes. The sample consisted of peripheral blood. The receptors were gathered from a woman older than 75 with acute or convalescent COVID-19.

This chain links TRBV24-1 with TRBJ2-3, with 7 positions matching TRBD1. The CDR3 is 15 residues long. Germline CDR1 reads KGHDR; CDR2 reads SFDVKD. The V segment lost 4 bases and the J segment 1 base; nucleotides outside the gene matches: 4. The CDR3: CATSERDRGTDTQYF. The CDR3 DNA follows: TGTGCCACCAGTGAACGGGACAGAGGCACAGATACGCAGTATTTT.

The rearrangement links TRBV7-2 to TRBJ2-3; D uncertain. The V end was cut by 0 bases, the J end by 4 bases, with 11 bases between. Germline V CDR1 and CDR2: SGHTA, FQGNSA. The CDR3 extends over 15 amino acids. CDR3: CASSLASVLSDTQYF. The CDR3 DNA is TGTGCCAGCAGCTTAGCGTCAGTTCTCTCAGATACGCAGTATTTT.

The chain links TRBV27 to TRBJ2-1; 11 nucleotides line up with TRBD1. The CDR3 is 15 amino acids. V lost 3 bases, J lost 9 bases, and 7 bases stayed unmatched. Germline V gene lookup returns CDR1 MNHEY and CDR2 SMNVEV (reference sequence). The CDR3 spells CASSFGTGGNSEQFF. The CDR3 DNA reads TGTGCCAGCAGTTTTGGGACAGGGGGTAATAGTGAGCAGTTCTTC.

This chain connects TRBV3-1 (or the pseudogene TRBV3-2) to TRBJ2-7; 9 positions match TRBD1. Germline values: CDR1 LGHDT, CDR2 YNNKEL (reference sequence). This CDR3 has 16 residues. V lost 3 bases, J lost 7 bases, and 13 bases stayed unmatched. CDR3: CASSQRTGQGFGEQYF. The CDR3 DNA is TGTGCCAGCAGCCAGCGTACGGGACAGGGCTTCGGGGAGCAGTACTTC.

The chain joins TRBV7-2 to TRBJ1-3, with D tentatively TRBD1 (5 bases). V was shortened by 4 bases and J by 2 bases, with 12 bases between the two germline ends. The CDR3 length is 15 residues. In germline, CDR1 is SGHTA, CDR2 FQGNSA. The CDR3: CASSSDGGTGNTIYF. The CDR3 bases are TGTGCCAGCAGCTCGGACGGGGGGACTGGAAACACCATATATTTT.

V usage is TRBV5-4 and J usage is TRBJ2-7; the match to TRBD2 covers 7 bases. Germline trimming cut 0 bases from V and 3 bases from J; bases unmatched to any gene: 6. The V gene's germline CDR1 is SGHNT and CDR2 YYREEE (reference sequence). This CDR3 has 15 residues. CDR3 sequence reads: CASSLGTSNLYEQYF. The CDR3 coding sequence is TGTGCCAGCAGCTTGGGGACTAGTAACCTCTACGAGCAGTACTTC.

For the CDR3, the DNA is TGTGCCAGCTCACCAGAGTACGAGCAGTACTTC. Protein product: CASSPEYEQYF. The chain employs TRBV18 and TRBJ2-7; D not certain. V lost 2 bases and J 4 bases, leaving 3 bases between the germline ends. The length of the CDR3 is 11 residues. Per the germline V gene, CDR1 is KGHSH and CDR2 is LQKENI.

CDR3 coding DNA: TGTGCCACCAGCAGCCATTCGGGGGGGCGGAACACCGGGGAGCTGTTTTTT. It codes for CATSSHSGGRNTGELFF. The chain recombines TRBV15 with TRBJ2-2; 8 bases are a match to TRBD2. Germline V gives CDR1 LNHNV, CDR2 YYDKDF (reference sequence). V was clipped by 3 bases and J by 1 base; unmatched bases: 7. The CDR3 is 17 amino acids.

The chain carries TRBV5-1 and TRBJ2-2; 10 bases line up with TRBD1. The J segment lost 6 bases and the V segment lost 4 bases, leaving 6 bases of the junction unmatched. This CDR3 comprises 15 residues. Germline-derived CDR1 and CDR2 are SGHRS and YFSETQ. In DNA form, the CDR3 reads TGCGCCAGCAGCGCCCGACAGGGGGCGGCCGGGGAGCTGTTTTTT. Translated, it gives CASSARQGAAGELFF.

The CDR3 loop is CSVRSGGGNTGELFF. CDR3 DNA sequence: TGCAGCGTTCGTTCCGGGGGGGGTAACACCGGGGAGCTGTTTTTT. V gene TRBV29-1 combines with J gene TRBJ2-2, with 8 bases matching TRBD2. The CDR3 sequence is 15 residues long. Germline trimming cut 5 bases from V and 2 bases from J; bases unmatched to any gene: 7. The germline gives CDR1 SQVTM, CDR2 ANQGSEA.

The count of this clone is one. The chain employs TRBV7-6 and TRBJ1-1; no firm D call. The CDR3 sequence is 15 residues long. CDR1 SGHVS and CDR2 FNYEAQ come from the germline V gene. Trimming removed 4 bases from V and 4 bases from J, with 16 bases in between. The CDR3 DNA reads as TGTGCCAGCAGCTACTCAATGATGGGGAGCACTGAAGCTTTCTTT. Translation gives CASSYSMMGSTEAFF.

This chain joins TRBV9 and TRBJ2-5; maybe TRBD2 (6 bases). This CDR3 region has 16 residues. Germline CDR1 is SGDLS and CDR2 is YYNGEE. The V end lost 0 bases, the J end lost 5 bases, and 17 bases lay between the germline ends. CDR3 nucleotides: TGTGCCAGCAGCGTAGGAGGGACTCCCCAGACTGAGACCCAGTACTTC. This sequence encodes CASSVGGTPQTETQYF.

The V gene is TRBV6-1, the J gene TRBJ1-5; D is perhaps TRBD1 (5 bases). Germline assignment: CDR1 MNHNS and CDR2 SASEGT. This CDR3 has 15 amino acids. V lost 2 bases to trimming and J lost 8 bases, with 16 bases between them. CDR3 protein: CASSENGGSYKPQHF. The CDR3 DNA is TGTGCCAGCAGTGAAAACGGGGGAAGCTATAAGCCCCAGCATTTT.

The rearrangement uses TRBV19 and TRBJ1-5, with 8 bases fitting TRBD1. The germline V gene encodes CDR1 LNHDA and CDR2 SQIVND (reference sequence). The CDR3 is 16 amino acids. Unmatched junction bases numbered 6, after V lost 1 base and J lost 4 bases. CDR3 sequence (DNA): TGTGCCAGTAGTATAGGTGACAGGGGAAGGAATCAGCCCCAGCATTTT. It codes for CASSIGDRGRNQPQHF. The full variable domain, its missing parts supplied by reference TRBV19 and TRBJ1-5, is DGGITQSPKYLFRKEGQNVTLSCEQNLNHDAMYWYRQDPGQGLRLIYYSQIVNDFQKGDIAEGYSVSREKKESFPLTVTSAQKNPTAFYLCASSIGDRGRNQPQHFGDGTRLSIL.

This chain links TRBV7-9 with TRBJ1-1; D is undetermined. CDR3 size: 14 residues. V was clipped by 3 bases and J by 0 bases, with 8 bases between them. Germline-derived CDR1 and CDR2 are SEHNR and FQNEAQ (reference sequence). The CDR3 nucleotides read TGTGCCAGCAGCTTTAGCGGGTTGAACACTGAAGCTTTCTTT. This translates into CASSFSGLNTEAFF.

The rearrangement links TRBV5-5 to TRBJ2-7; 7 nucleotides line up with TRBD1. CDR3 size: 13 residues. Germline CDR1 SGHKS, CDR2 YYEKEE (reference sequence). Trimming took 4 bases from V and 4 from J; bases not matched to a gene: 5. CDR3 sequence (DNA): TGTGCCAGCAGCACCGGGACAGCTTACGAGCAGTACTTC. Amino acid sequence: CASSTGTAYEQYF.

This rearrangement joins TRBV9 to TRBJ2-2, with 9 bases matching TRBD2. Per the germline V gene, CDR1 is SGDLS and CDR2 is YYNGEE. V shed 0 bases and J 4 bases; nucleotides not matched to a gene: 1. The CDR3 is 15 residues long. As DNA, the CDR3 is TGTGCCAGCAGCGTAGTAGCGGGGGTCACCGGGGAGCTGTTTTTT. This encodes CASSVVAGVTGELFF.

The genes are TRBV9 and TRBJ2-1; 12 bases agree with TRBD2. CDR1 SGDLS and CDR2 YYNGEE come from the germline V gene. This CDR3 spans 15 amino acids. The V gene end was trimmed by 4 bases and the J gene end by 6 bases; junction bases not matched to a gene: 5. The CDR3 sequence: CASSQGLAGSNEQFF. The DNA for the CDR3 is TGTGCCAGCAGCCAAGGACTAGCGGGGAGCAATGAGCAGTTCTTC.

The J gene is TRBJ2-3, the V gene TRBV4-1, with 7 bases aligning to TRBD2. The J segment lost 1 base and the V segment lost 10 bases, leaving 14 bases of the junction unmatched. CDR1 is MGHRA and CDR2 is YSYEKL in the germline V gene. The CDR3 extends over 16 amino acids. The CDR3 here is CATSLAGEGRTDTQYF. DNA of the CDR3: TGCGCCACTAGCTTGGCTGGGGAGGGGCGCACAGATACGCAGTATTTT.

The CDR3 nucleotides read TGTGCCAGCAGCGCCCAGACAGGGAGAATTGGCTACACCTTC. It encodes CASSAQTGRIGYTF. The chain recombines TRBV5-6 with TRBJ1-2; 7 bases agree with TRBD1. The CDR3 contains 14 residues. Trimming removed 4 bases from V and 7 bases from J; junction bases left unmatched: 10. CDR1 SGHDT and CDR2 YYEEEE come from the germline V gene.

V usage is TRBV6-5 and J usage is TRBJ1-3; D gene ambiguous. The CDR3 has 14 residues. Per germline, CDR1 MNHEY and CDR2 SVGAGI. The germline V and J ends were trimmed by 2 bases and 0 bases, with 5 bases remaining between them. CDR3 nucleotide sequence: TGTGCCAGCAGTTACGATAGCTCTGGAAACACCATATATTTT. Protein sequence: CASSYDSSGNTIYF.

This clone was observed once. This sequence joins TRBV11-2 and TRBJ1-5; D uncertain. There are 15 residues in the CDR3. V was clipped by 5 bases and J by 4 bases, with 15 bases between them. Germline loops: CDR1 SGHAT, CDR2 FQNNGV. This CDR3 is CASSPQAGSNQPQHF. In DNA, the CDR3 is TGTGCCAGCAGCCCCCAGGCAGGTTCGAATCAGCCCCAGCATTTT.

The CDR3 is CASSESTRNQPQHF. The CDR3 DNA reads as TGTGCCAGCAGTGAAAGTACGAGGAATCAGCCCCAGCATTTT. The chain uses TRBV6-1 and TRBJ1-5, with D uncertain. V gave up 2 bases and J gave up 4 bases, with 9 bases separating them. The germline V gene encodes CDR1 MNHNS and CDR2 SASEGT. This CDR3 region has 14 residues.

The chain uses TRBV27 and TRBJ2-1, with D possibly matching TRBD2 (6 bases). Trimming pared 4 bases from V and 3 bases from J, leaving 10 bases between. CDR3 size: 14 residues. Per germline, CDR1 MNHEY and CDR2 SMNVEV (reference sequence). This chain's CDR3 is CASSWASDYNEQFF. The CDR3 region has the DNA TGTGCCAGCAGTTGGGCTAGCGACTACAATGAGCAGTTCTTC.

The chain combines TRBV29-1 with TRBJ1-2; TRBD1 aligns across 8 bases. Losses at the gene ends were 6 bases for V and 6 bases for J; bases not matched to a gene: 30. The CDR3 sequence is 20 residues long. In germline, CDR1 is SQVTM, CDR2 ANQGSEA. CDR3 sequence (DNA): TGCAGCGTGCAACCCCCGGTGTGGCGGACCGGACAGGGCGAGGGGGATGGCTACACCTTC. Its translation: CSVQPPVWRTGQGEGDGYTF.